The rows below give T cell receptor beta chains drawn from one sample of a study of shared clonotypes between healthy human individuals. Sequencing was performed with immunoSEQ multiplex PCR; in TCRdb, only in-frame clones are kept and a portion is missing. The sample carries about 680,000 clones, 73% recorded once. Sample: memory CD4+ T cells sorted from blood. These receptors all stem from a woman under 40 in good health. Each CDR3 is given with its conserved first and last residue. The order of the fields is clone size, V gene, J gene, D gene, CDR3 protein, CDR3 DNA. The D gene is left open where the match is weak. Rows may omit the clone size; those that give it use once, few, many or a size class.

>few|TRBV5-1|TRBJ2-7|TRBD1
CASSGGQGPLYEQYF
TGCGCCAGCAGCGGAGGACAGGGACCCCTCTACGAGCAGTACTTC
>many|TRBV28|TRBJ1-5|.
CASSFGASNQPQHF
TGTGCCAGCAGTTTCGGGGCAAGCAATCAGCCCCAGCATTTT
>.|TRBV6-4|TRBJ2-7|TRBD2
CASSSIAGGTYEQYF
TGTGCCAGCAGTTCAATAGCGGGAGGGACCTACGAGCAGTACTTC
>few|TRBV5-1|TRBJ2-1|TRBD2
CASSFGGSSYNEQFF
TGCGCCAGCAGCTTCGGGGGGAGCTCCTACAATGAGCAGTTCTTC
>.|TRBV7-9|TRBJ1-2|.
CASSLGGYPYGYTF
TGTGCCAGCAGCTTAGGGGGGTACCCTTATGGCTACACCTTC
>.|TRBV6-1|TRBJ1-2|TRBD1
CASKGQGWPNYGYTF
TGTGCCAGCAAAGGACAGGGGTGGCCTAACTATGGCTACACCTTC
>.|TRBV28|TRBJ2-1|TRBD2
CASSLSHGGGYNEQFF
TGTGCCAGCAGTTTAAGTCACGGGGGAGGGTACAATGAGCAGTTCTTC
>.|TRBV6-4|TRBJ2-7|TRBD2
CASSDCPPGRPHSYEQYF
TGTGCCAGCAGTGACTGTCCCCCCGGGAGGCCCCACTCCTACGAGCAGTACTTC
>.|TRBV7-9|TRBJ1-2|.
CASSFGGRDGYTF
TGTGCCAGCAGCTTCGGGGGGAGAGATGGCTACACCTTC
>.|TRBV7-3|TRBJ2-1|TRBD1
CASSLMAAGQGNEQFF
TGTGCCAGCAGCTTAATGGCCGCCGGACAGGGCAATGAGCAGTTCTTC
>.|TRBV5-1|TRBJ2-3|TRBD2
CASSLALAGTDTQYF
TGCGCCAGCAGCTTGGCCCTAGCGGGTACAGATACGCAGTATTTT
>.|TRBV2|TRBJ1-1|.
CAKGSMTGGTEAFF
TGTGCCAAGGGATCAATGACGGGTGGCACTGAAGCTTTCTTT
>.|TRBV4-1|TRBJ2-7|TRBD1
CASSQLQGAFHEQYF
TGCGCCAGCAGCCAGCTACAGGGGGCTTTCCACGAGCAGTACTTC
>.|TRBV19|TRBJ1-3|.
CASSTEVSGNTIYF
TGTGCCAGTAGTACCGAAGTTTCTGGAAACACCATATATTTT
>few|TRBV18|TRBJ2-7|.
CASSPVSRDEQYF
TGTGCCAGCTCACCGGTATCCCGCGACGAGCAGTACTTC
>.|TRBV7-9|TRBJ1-5|.
CASSQTGFNQPQHF
TGTGCCAGCAGCCAAACAGGGTTCAATCAGCCCCAGCATTTT
>.|TRBV22-1|TRBJ2-6|.
CPGSGSSEQSRANVLTF
TGTCCTGGGAGCGGCTCCAGCGAACAAAGTCGGGCCAACGTCCTGACTTTC
>.|TRBV11-2|TRBJ2-7|.
CASSPSLPGFEQYF
TGTGCCAGCAGCCCATCCCTCCCAGGGTTCGAGCAGTACTTC
>.|TRBV14|TRBJ2-1|TRBD2
CASSQLAGSLYNEQFF
TGTGCCAGCAGTCAACTAGCGGGATCTCTCTACAATGAGCAGTTCTTC
>.|TRBV7-2|TRBJ2-7|.
CASSLSFGKDYEQYF
TGTGCCAGCAGCTTATCTTTCGGAAAGGACTACGAGCAGTACTTC
>.|TRBV21-1|TRBJ2-4|.
CASSKDGGWGKNIQYF
TGTGCCAGCAGCAAAGACGGCGGGTGGGGGAAAAACATTCAGTACTTC
>.|TRBV19|TRBJ2-2|TRBD2
CASTGLAGAGELFF
TGTGCCAGTACAGGTCTAGCGGGAGCCGGGGAGCTGTTTTTT
>.|TRBV6-5|TRBJ2-7|TRBD1
CASSPLDRGSYEQYF
TGTGCCAGCAGTCCACTGGACAGGGGTTCCTACGAGCAGTACTTC
>once|TRBV14|TRBJ2-7|TRBD2
CASSPGLAGARWGDEQYF
TGTGCCAGCAGCCCCGGACTAGCGGGGGCAAGATGGGGAGACGAGCAGTACTTC
>.|TRBV28|TRBJ1-5|.
CASSWWQGLSNQPQHF
TGTGCCAGCAGTTGGTGGCAGGGGTTGAGCAATCAGCCCCAGCATTTT
>.|TRBV16|TRBJ2-2|.
CASSQLRRDTGELFF
TGTGCCAGCAGCCAATTACGACGGGACACCGGGGAGCTGTTTTTT
>.|TRBV6-7|TRBJ2-7|TRBD2
CASTDLAGVIDEQYF
TGTGCCAGCACCGACCTAGCGGGAGTAATCGACGAGCAGTACTTC
>.|TRBV9|TRBJ2-6|TRBD2
CASSFSSGRASGANVLTF
TGTGCCAGCAGCTTTTCTAGCGGGAGGGCCTCCGGGGCCAACGTCCTGACTTTC
>.|TRBV9|TRBJ2-1|TRBD1
CASSGGTGGVDEQFF
TGTGCCAGCAGTGGTGGGACAGGGGGCGTGGATGAGCAGTTCTTC
>.|TRBV5-5|TRBJ1-3|.
CASSLGRLSSGNTIYF
TGTGCCAGCAGCTTGGGCAGGCTTTCCTCTGGAAACACCATATATTTT
>once|TRBV5-1|TRBJ1-6|.
CASSSDAYNSPLHF
TGCGCCAGCAGCTCGGACGCTTATAATTCACCCCTCCACTTT
>.|TRBV5-6|TRBJ2-2|.
CASSLRTEANTGELFF
TGTGCCAGCAGCTTAAGGACTGAAGCGAACACCGGGGAGCTGTTTTTT
>.|TRBV28|TRBJ1-2|.
CASSFQGDRYGYTF
TGTGCCAGCAGTTTTCAAGGGGACCGCTATGGCTACACCTTC
>.|TRBV28|TRBJ2-1|TRBD2
CASSYSGSSYNEQFF
TGTGCCAGCAGTTACAGCGGGAGCTCCTACAATGAGCAGTTCTTC
>.|TRBV7-9|TRBJ2-5|.
CASSLAKVRGQTQYF
TGTGCCAGCAGCTTAGCGAAGGTCAGGGGACAGACCCAGTACTTC
>.|TRBV28|TRBJ2-2|.
CASSFVRGAGDTGELFF
TGTGCCAGCAGTTTTGTCAGGGGGGCGGGAGACACCGGGGAGCTGTTTTTT
>.|TRBV4-1|TRBJ1-2|TRBD1
CASSQIPTGSNYGYTF
TGCGCCAGCAGCCAAATCCCGACAGGGTCTAACTATGGCTACACCTTC
>.|TRBV10-3|TRBJ2-1|TRBD2
CAISEGTTGNEQFF
TGTGCCATCAGTGAGGGGACTACCGGTAATGAGCAGTTCTTC
>.|TRBV19|TRBJ2-2|.
CASILRGINTGELFF
TGTGCCAGTATCCTAAGGGGAATTAACACCGGGGAGCTGTTTTTT
>.|TRBV11-2|TRBJ2-7|TRBD2
CASSLVPGGRDHEQYF
TGTGCCAGCAGCTTAGTCCCTGGAGGGAGGGACCACGAGCAGTACTTC
>.|TRBV5-1|TRBJ2-3|.
CASSLGFSDTQYF
TGCGCCAGCAGCTTGGGGTTTTCAGATACGCAGTATTTT
>.|TRBV11-2|TRBJ2-7|TRBD2
CASSFPGGGEQYF
TGTGCCAGCAGCTTCCCGGGGGGTGGCGAGCAGTACTTC
>once|TRBV29-1|TRBJ2-6|.
CSVVAFSGANVLTF
TGCAGCGTTGTGGCGTTTTCTGGGGCCAACGTCCTGACTTTC
>.|TRBV10-1|TRBJ1-6|.
CASSESGDSPLHF
TGCGCCAGCAGTGAGTCCGGGGATTCACCCCTCCACTTT
>.|TRBV4-1|TRBJ2-5|TRBD1
CASSQGTGGKETQYF
TGCGCCAGCAGCCAAGGGACAGGGGGGAAAGAGACCCAGTACTTC
>once|TRBV5-1|TRBJ1-1|.
CASSLGWGTEAFF
TGCGCCAGCAGCTTGGGTTGGGGCACTGAAGCTTTCTTT
>few|TRBV14|TRBJ2-7|.
CASSWTLTGEQYF
TGTGCCAGCAGCTGGACGTTAACCGGCGAGCAGTACTTC
>once|TRBV27|TRBJ2-5|TRBD2
CASNRVGLAGETQYF
TGTGCCAGCAACAGGGTCGGGCTAGCGGGAGAGACCCAGTACTTC
>.|TRBV28|TRBJ1-3|.
CASGELQGNTIYF
TGTGCCAGCGGGGAGTTACAAGGAAACACCATATATTTT
>.|TRBV2|TRBJ2-7|TRBD2
CASRQSSGILYEQYF
TGTGCCAGCAGGCAGAGTAGCGGGATCCTCTACGAGCAGTACTTC
>.|TRBV28|TRBJ2-1|TRBD2
CASRGLAGRIRNEQFF
TGTGCCAGCAGAGGACTAGCGGGTAGGATTCGAAATGAGCAGTTCTTC
>many|TRBV25-1|TRBJ1-5|TRBD1
CASSDRQGNQPQHF
TGTGCCAGCAGTGATCGACAGGGGAATCAGCCCCAGCATTTT
>.|TRBV6-5|TRBJ2-1|.
CASSERASYNEQFF
TGTGCCAGCTCCGAGCGGGCATCCTACAATGAGCAGTTCTTC
>once|TRBV9|TRBJ2-2|.
CASSAPGLRNTGELFF
TGTGCCAGCAGCGCACCGGGACTCAGAAACACCGGGGAGCTGTTTTTT
>few|TRBV4-1|TRBJ2-6|.
CASSRGTPQSSGANVLTF
TGCGCCAGCAGCCGTGGGACTCCCCAGAGCTCTGGGGCCAACGTCCTGACTTTC